This passage covers 14 T cell receptor beta chains from one sample sequenced in a study of T cell responses to AZD1222 COVID-19 vaccine. Method: immunoSEQ multiplex PCR; TCRdb's copy keeps in-frame clones and lacks some. This sample has about 170,000 clones, with over 85% found just once. This specimen consisted of peripheral blood, obtained on day 0 of AZD1222 vaccination. The receptors originated from an adult in good health.

This rearrangement joins TRBV29-1 to TRBJ1-1; TRBD1 matches at 7 bases. CDR3 length: 15 residues. In germline, CDR1 is SQVTM, CDR2 ANQGSEA. Losses at the gene ends were 1 base for V and 3 bases for J; bases not matched to a gene: 8. Here the CDR3 reads CSVEASDRADTEAFF. For the CDR3, the DNA is TGCAGCGTTGAAGCCTCCGACAGGGCCGACACTGAAGCTTTCTTT.

This chain uses TRBV15 with TRBJ2-7; 7 positions agree with TRBD2. J was trimmed by 1 base and V by 1 base; bases with no gene match: 4. The germline V gene encodes CDR1 LNHNV and CDR2 YYDKDF (reference sequence). The CDR3 is 15 amino acids. The chain's CDR3 is CATSRVLADSYEQYF. The CDR3 DNA sequence: TGTGCCACCAGCAGAGTTCTAGCGGATTCCTACGAGCAGTACTTC.

The gene calls are TRBV7-5 and TRBJ2-7; the table gives TRBD2 as D, unverified against the DNA. TRBV7-5 is a pseudogene. CDR3 length equals 12 residues. The CDR3 is CVRSLVGYEQYF. The CDR3, as DNA: TGTGTCAGAAGCTTAGTCGGCTACGAGCAGTACTTC.

The chain employs TRBV11-2 and TRBJ2-1, with TRBD1 identical over 9 bases. Trimming took 5 bases from V and 15 from J; bases not matched to a gene: 14. CDR3 length equals 14 residues. From germline, CDR1 is SGHAT and CDR2 FQNNGV. The CDR3 coding sequence is TGTGCCAGCAGCAACTACAGGGGGCAGGGTGGTTGGTTCTTC. Amino acids: CASSNYRGQGGWFF.

The chain has TRBV20-1 and TRBJ2-3; tentative D call: TRBD2 (5 bases). The germline V and J ends were trimmed by 3 bases and 4 bases, with 20 bases remaining between them. In germline, CDR1 is DFQATT, CDR2 SNEGSKA (reference sequence). The CDR3 contains 16 residues. The CDR3 loop is CSASNVLAGFADTQYF. The CDR3 DNA reads as TGCAGTGCTAGTAACGTCCTAGCTGGTTTCGCAGATACGCAGTATTTT.

The gene calls are TRBV11-2 and TRBJ2-6, with no clear D. There are 14 residues in the CDR3. The V and J ends lost 5 bases and 0 bases respectively, with 5 bases between them. Germline V lookup: CDR1 SGHAT, CDR2 FQNNGV. The CDR3 sequence: CASSQLSGANVLTF. The CDR3 DNA reads TGTGCCAGCAGCCAACTCTCTGGGGCCAACGTCCTGACTTTC.

This clone appeared once. The chain combines TRBV5-1 with TRBJ2-7; TRBD2 aligns across 11 bases. There are 15 residues in the CDR3. The trim removed 1 base at V and 3 bases at J, leaving 3 bases unmatched. The germline CDR1 and CDR2 sequences are SGHRS and YFSETQ. DNA of the CDR3: TGCGCCAGCAGCTTGCTCCTAGCGGGAGGCTACGAGCAGTACTTC. Translation: CASSLLLAGGYEQYF.

The chain joins TRBV6-5 to TRBJ2-1; D is perhaps TRBD2 (6 bases). Deletions cut 1 base from V and 5 bases from J, with 12 bases between. Germline V gene sequence: CDR1 MNHEY, CDR2 SVGAGI. The CDR3 is made up of 15 amino acids. The CDR3 sequence is CASSYWDSGNNEQFF. CDR3 nucleotides: TGTGCCAGCAGTTACTGGGATAGCGGTAACAATGAGCAGTTCTTC.

This clone was observed a single time. The chain carries TRBV12-3 or TRBV12-4 and TRBJ1-5; 7 bases match TRBD1. This CDR3 has 13 residues. V dropped 6 bases and J dropped 8; count of bases not matched to a gene: 7. For the CDR3, the DNA is TGTGCCAGCAGATCGACAGGGTCGGAGCCCCAGCATTTT. Its translation is CASRSTGSEPQHF.

The rearrangement uses TRBV11-2 and TRBJ2-4; D remains unclear. Germline values: CDR1 SGHAT, CDR2 FQNNGV. V was pared by 3 bases and J by 0 bases, with 12 bases between. The CDR3 length is 16 residues. The CDR3 region has the DNA TGTGCCAGCAGCTTTATCGCCGGATTAGCCAAAAACATTCAGTACTTC. It encodes CASSFIAGLAKNIQYF.

V usage is TRBV9 and J usage is TRBJ2-7; 11 nucleotides line up with TRBD1. Trimming took 4 bases from V and 7 from J; bases not matched to a gene: 13. CDR1 SGDLS and CDR2 YYNGEE come from the germline V gene. The CDR3 covers 16 residues. CDR3 region: CASSTRTGTGGGEQYF. CDR3 DNA: TGTGCCAGCAGCACCCGAACCGGGACAGGGGGAGGAGAGCAGTACTTC.

The rearrangement uses TRBV4-1 and TRBJ1-2; tentative D call: TRBD1 (5 bases). The CDR3 has 15 amino acids. Germline CDR1 is MGHRA and CDR2 is YSYEKL. Trimming removed 2 bases at V and 5 bases at J, with 15 bases between. The CDR3 sequence: CASSQHGGGKYGYTF. The CDR3 nucleotides read TGCGCCAGCAGCCAACACGGTGGGGGGAAATATGGCTACACCTTC.

The rearrangement links TRBV2 to TRBJ1-1, with 8 bases identical to TRBD1. Germline CDR1 reads SNHLY; CDR2 reads FYNNEI. The V gene end was trimmed by 1 base and the J gene end by 5 bases; junction bases not matched to a gene: 12. The CDR3 loop spans 17 amino acids. The CDR3 region has the DNA TGTGCCAGCAGTGAAGGGGGCAGGGGGCGATTTCAAACTGAAGCTTTCTTT. Protein: CASSEGGRGRFQTEAFF.

The chain joins TRBV5-1 to TRBJ2-2; D perhaps matches TRBD1 (6 bases). Trimming took 2 bases from V and 0 from J, leaving 11 bases between them. The V gene's germline CDR1 is SGHRS and CDR2 YFSETQ. The CDR3 is 16 amino acids. As DNA, the CDR3 is TGCGCCAGCAGCTTAACGGGACACTCGAACACCGGGGAGCTGTTTTTT. This translates into CASSLTGHSNTGELFF.